Below, 9 T cell receptor beta chains from the same sample are listed, as sequenced in a study of metastatic and nonmetastatic thyroid tumors. Using MiXCR, TCRdb reanalyzed the PCR reads. The top ten hold 6.2% of the sample, which has some 21,000 clones, 12% seen once. Until they underwent thyroid surgery, no patient had received any treatment. The specimen sequenced was blood. These TCRs come from a male donor with papillary thyroid cancer or a benign thyroid nodule (not recorded which). Some clones in this sample may be carry-over from other donors' samples.

This clone appeared many times. The V and J genes are TRBV18 and TRBJ2-7; the D call may be TRBD1 or TRBD2 (5 bases each). The V gene lost 0 bases and the J gene lost 1 base, with 7 bases spanning the gap. CDR1 and CDR2 (germline): KGHSH, LQKENI. CDR3 length equals 14 residues. CDR3 amino acids: CASSPPGPSYEQYF. CDR3 nucleotide sequence: TGTGCCAGCTCACCACCGGGACCGTCCTACGAGCAGTACTTC.

This clone was observed at least ten times. The chain employs TRBV6-1 and TRBJ1-4, with a weak D call TRBD1 (5 bases). Germline CDR1 is MNHNS and CDR2 is SASEGT. The CDR3 sequence is 17 residues long. V was trimmed by 2 bases and J by 2 bases, leaving 15 bases between them. The DNA for the CDR3 is TGTGCCAGCAGTGAAAGACGGGGCGAGGGGACTAATGAAAAACTGTTTTTT. Protein: CASSERRGEGTNEKLFF.

The chain has TRBV6-4 and TRBJ2-2; D not resolved. Trimming stripped 0 bases from V and 5 bases from J, with 7 bases between. CDR3 size: 14 residues. Germline values: CDR1 MRHNA, CDR2 SNTAGT. CDR3 loop: CASSDSTDTGELFF. The DNA of the CDR3 is TGTGCCAGCAGTGACTCGACGGATACCGGGGAGCTGTTTTTT.

This chain links TRBV6-6 with TRBJ2-7; 9 bases align to TRBD1. CDR1 and CDR2 (germline): MNHNY, SVGAGI (reference sequence). This CDR3 contains 15 residues. The V gene end was trimmed by 2 bases and the J gene end by 6 bases; junction bases not matched to a gene: 8. CDR3 loop: CASSYGGQGFSEQYF. The CDR3 bases are TGTGCCAGCAGTTACGGGGGACAGGGCTTTAGCGAGCAGTACTTC.

This clone was counted between two and nine times. A much larger clone lies a single base off, so this may be a read error. J is TRBJ1-5 and V is TRBV20-1, with D uncertain. From germline, CDR1 is DFQATT and CDR2 SNEGSKA (reference sequence). The CDR3 is made up of 18 amino acids. The germline V and J ends were trimmed by 2 bases and 1 base, with 21 bases remaining between them. For the CDR3, the DNA is TGCAGTGCTAGACGACGGTCCCTTATTGGGGTAAGCAATCAGCCCCAGCATTTT. This codes for CSARRRSLIGVSNQPQHF.

This clone is categorized as medium-sized. The CDR3 region has the DNA TGTGCCAGCAGACAGGGGGCGGGGGATCAGCCCCAGCATTTT. It translates to CASRQGAGDQPQHF. J is TRBJ1-5 and V is TRBV2, with TRBD1 matching 9 bases. The V gene end was trimmed by 6 bases and the J gene end by 5 bases; junction bases not matched to a gene: 5. CDR1 is SNHLY, CDR2 FYNNEI, per germline. This CDR3 region has 14 residues.

This clone was found many times. Given a much more abundant clone one base away, this may be a read error. The chain links TRBV12-3 or TRBV12-4 to TRBJ2-7; D gene unclear. V was trimmed by 2 bases and J by 2 bases, leaving 19 bases between them. The CDR3 loop spans 17 amino acids. The CDR3 loop reads CASSLYSYGDLAYEQYF. CDR3 bases: TGTGCCAGCAGTTTATACTCATATGGGGATCTCGCCTACGAGCAGTACTTC.

The chain is built from TRBV10-3 and TRBJ2-1; D call uncertain. Germline CDR1 and CDR2: ENHRY and SYGVKD. The CDR3 has 16 residues. V was trimmed by 0 bases and J by 5 bases, leaving 14 bases between them. The CDR3 loop is CAISESKTRADNEQFF. The DNA for the CDR3 is TGTGCCATCAGTGAGTCGAAGACCCGGGCGGACAATGAGCAGTTCTTC.

At least ten counts were recorded for this clone. The CDR3 DNA follows: TGTGCCAGCAGTGAAGTGGAGCTCACTGAAGCTTTCTTT. Translation: CASSEVELTEAFF. The chain links TRBV2 to TRBJ1-1, with unresolved D. The CDR3 sequence is 13 residues long. Germline V CDR1 and CDR2: SNHLY, FYNNEI. The V end was cut by 1 base, the J end by 4 bases, with 7 bases between.